This T cell receptor (beta chain) was recorded in a study of cytomegalovirus exposure and HLA in healthy donors. Study-level points and caveats: In a later analysis, productive TCRs from donors in an Asian-associated ancestry cluster reportedly carried fewer N-insertions than the cohort mean. In an earlier analysis, in under 700 donors, most V segments appeared productive either ~87% or ~30% of the time. Looking again later, the authors saw that most CMV-associated TCR beta chains seemed HLA-restricted.

It was with 60 Vbeta and 13 Jbeta primers that the PCR ran. Sequencing was performed with immunoSEQ multiplex PCR; in TCRdb, only in-frame clones are kept and a portion is missing. The sample includes 100,000 to 150,000 clones. Trimming at V came to 1 base and at J to 10 bases, leaving 9 bases not matched to a gene. There are 16 residues in the CDR3. Germline CDR1 is SEHNR and CDR2 is FQNEAQ (reference sequence). Worth noting for this clone: The antigen remains undetermined.

Sampled while nominally healthy, donors likely had unrecorded immune exposures. The specimen was PBMCs. The receptor was derived from a man aged 18 to 29 in good health and CMV-seronegative. This chain joins TRBV7-9 and TRBJ1-6; 8 nucleotides line up with TRBD1. CDR3 DNA sequence: TGTGCCAGCAGCTTAGTCGCGGGGACAGGCATCTCACCCCTCCACTTT. Its protein product is CASSLVAGTGISPLHF.